The 31 T cell receptor beta chains below all came from one sample that was sequenced in a study of blood T cell repertoires in COVID-19. This table comes from immunoSEQ multiplex PCR, and its TCRdb copy is limited to in-frame clones, with some not included. This table holds 150,000 to 200,000 clones, 86% found once. Sequencing input: peripheral blood. These receptors originate from a man aged 65 to 85 with acute or convalescent COVID-19.

This chain joins TRBV10-3 and TRBJ2-1; 7 bases agree with TRBD2. CDR1 is ENHRY, CDR2 SYGVKD, per germline. The V gene end was trimmed by 7 bases and the J gene end by 5 bases; junction bases not matched to a gene: 14. This CDR3 is 16 amino acids long. For the CDR3, the DNA is TGTGCCATCAAAACCCAGCGGGGAGCTTCCCACAATGAGCAGTTCTTC. Translation gives CAIKTQRGASHNEQFF.

The chain has TRBV5-3 and TRBJ2-5; D is perhaps TRBD1 (5 bases). TRBV5-3 carries the ORF label, with uncertain function. This CDR3 is 13 amino acids long. V lost 3 bases and J 0 bases, leaving 6 bases between the germline ends. This CDR3 reads CARSSRDQETQYF. The DNA for the CDR3 is TGTGCCAGAAGCTCCAGGGACCAAGAGACCCAGTACTTC.

The chain employs TRBV19 and TRBJ1-6, with no clear D. The CDR3 extends over 17 amino acids. V lost 7 bases and J 0 bases, leaving 16 bases between the germline ends. From germline, CDR1 is LNHDA and CDR2 SQIVND (reference sequence). The CDR3 DNA follows: TGTGCCAGTAACCCGAAAAGGAGTTCCTCCTATAATTCACCCCTCCACTTT. Its protein product is CASNPKRSSSYNSPLHF. The variable domain in full, with the rest retrieved from reference TRBV19 and TRBJ1-6, is DGGITQSPKYLFRKEGQNVTLSCEQNLNHDAMYWYRQDPGQGLRLIYYSQIVNDFQKGDIAEGYSVSREKKESFPLTVTSAQKNPTAFYLCASNPKRSSSYNSPLHFGNGTRLTVT.

In its sample, this clone was seen once. The chain links TRBV18 to TRBJ2-5; a weak D match, TRBD2 (6 bases). CDR3 length: 14 amino acids. V lost 0 bases and J 5 bases, leaving 10 bases between the germline ends. Germline values: CDR1 KGHSH, CDR2 LQKENI. The CDR3, as DNA: TGTGCCAGCTCACCACCGTCCCGGGGGGAGACCCAGTACTTC. Its translation is CASSPPSRGETQYF.

This clone occurred once. The chain combines TRBV9 with TRBJ2-5; 14 bases match TRBD2. The CDR3 spans 16 residues. Germline V gene lookup returns CDR1 SGDLS and CDR2 YYNGEE. J gave up 4 bases and V 4 bases, and 6 bases lay outside the gene matches. Here the CDR3 reads CASSPRGLAGAETQYF. The DNA for the CDR3 is TGTGCCAGCAGCCCACGGGGACTAGCGGGAGCAGAGACCCAGTACTTC. The full variable domain, rest sourced from reference TRBV9 and TRBJ2-5, is DSGVTQTPKHLITATGQRVTLRCSPRSGDLSVYWYQQSLDQGLQFLIQYYNGEERAKGNILERFSAQQFPDLHSELNLSSLELGDSALYFCASSPRGLAGAETQYFGPGTRLLVL.

This clone has a handful of counts. This CDR3 is also generated by other DNA sequences in the sample. V gene TRBV6-5 combines with J gene TRBJ1-1, with 7 bases fitting TRBD1. CDR3 length equals 13 residues. Germline CDR1 is MNHEY and CDR2 is SVGAGI. V was pared by 2 bases and J by 3 bases, with 0 bases of the junction left unmatched. CDR3 coding DNA: TGTGCCAGCAGTTACCAGGGGGACACTGAAGCTTTCTTT. Translated, it gives CASSYQGDTEAFF.

The CDR3 DNA follows: TGTGCCAGCAGTTTAACCCGGACAGGGGGAGGAGAAAAACTGTTTTTT. Amino acid sequence: CASSLTRTGGGEKLFF. The genes are TRBV2 and TRBJ1-4; 10 bases agree with TRBD1. Germline CDR1 reads SNHLY; CDR2 reads FYNNEI. The CDR3 runs to 16 residues. V trimming: 5 bases; J trimming: 8 bases; junction bases outside the gene matches: 11.

The chain uses TRBV7-3 and TRBJ2-6, with a possible D match to TRBD1 (6 bases). This CDR3 region has 15 residues. Germline loops: CDR1 SGHTA, CDR2 FQGTGA. Trimming removed 5 bases from V and 2 bases from J, with 10 bases in between. The CDR3 nucleotides are TGTGCCAGCAGCCCGGACAGCCCTGGGGCCAACGTCCTGACTTTC. It yields the protein CASSPDSPGANVLTF. The whole variable domain, filled in from reference TRBV7-3 and TRBJ2-6, reads GAGVSQTPSNKVTEKGKYVELRCDPISGHTALYWYRQSLGQGPEFLIYFQGTGAADDSGLPNDRFFAVRPEGSVSTLKIQRTERGDSAVYLCASSPDSPGANVLTFGAGSRLTVL.

The chain has TRBV28 and TRBJ1-4, with 7 bases identical to TRBD1. Trimming at V came to 6 bases and at J to 2 bases, leaving 9 bases not matched to a gene. This CDR3 is 16 amino acids long. Per germline, CDR1 MDHEN and CDR2 SYDVKM. CDR3 in DNA: TGTGCCAGCAGGCCCGGCACAGGGGCCACTAATGAAAAACTGTTTTTT. This sequence encodes CASRPGTGATNEKLFF.

The genes are TRBV24-1 and TRBJ2-3, with 9 bases matching TRBD1. Looked up from germline, CDR1 is KGHDR and CDR2 is SFDVKD. The CDR3 is 16 residues long. V was clipped by 2 bases and J by 5 bases; unmatched bases: 7. This CDR3 is CATSDSRTGGRDTQYF. The CDR3 DNA follows: TGTGCCACCAGTGATTCCCGAACAGGGGGCAGAGATACGCAGTATTTT.

This clone was seen only a few times. The chain joins TRBV9 to TRBJ1-3; 7 bases match TRBD1. CDR3 length: 15 residues. CDR1 SGDLS and CDR2 YYNGEE come from the germline V gene. Losses at the gene ends were 3 bases for V and 0 bases for J; bases not matched to a gene: 3. The CDR3 protein is CASSGGQSSGNTIYF. In DNA, the CDR3 is TGTGCCAGCAGCGGGGGACAGAGCTCTGGAAACACCATATATTTT. Variable domain in full (rest from reference TRBV9 and TRBJ1-3): DSGVTQTPKHLITATGQRVTLRCSPRSGDLSVYWYQQSLDQGLQFLIQYYNGEERAKGNILERFSAQQFPDLHSELNLSSLELGDSALYFCASSGGQSSGNTIYFGEGSWLTVV.

The V and J genes are TRBV6-2 or TRBV6-3 and TRBJ2-1; 7 bases fit TRBD2. The CDR3 runs 16 residues. Germline-derived CDR1 and CDR2 are MNHEY and SVGEGT. With 2 bases clipped from V and 6 bases from J, the junction kept 10 bases outside the gene matches. As DNA, the CDR3 is TGTGCCAGCAGTTACGCGGCTAGCGGAGCCCCCAATGAGCAGTTCTTC. Encoded protein: CASSYAASGAPNEQFF.

This clone appeared a single time. CDR3 DNA sequence: TGTGCCAGCAGTTGGTCCGGGCAAGAGACCCAGTACTTC. It specifies CASSWSGQETQYF. The gene calls are TRBV27 and TRBJ2-5; D remains unclear. The V gene's germline CDR1 is MNHEY and CDR2 SMNVEV (reference sequence). Trimming removed 4 bases at V and 2 bases at J, with 8 bases between. The CDR3 contains 13 residues.

The V call is TRBV5-1, the J call TRBJ2-1, with 10 bases aligning to TRBD2. The ends lost 0 bases at V and 8 bases at J; junction bases unmatched: 5. Germline CDR1 and CDR2: SGHRS and YFSETQ. The CDR3 has 15 amino acids. Here the CDR3 DNA reads TGCGCCAGCAGCTTGGTACTAGCGGGAAATTATGAGCAGTTCTTC. Its translation is CASSLVLAGNYEQFF.

The genes are TRBV3-1 (or the pseudogene TRBV3-2) and TRBJ2-1; 10 nucleotides line up with TRBD2. The CDR3 runs 17 residues. Germline trimming cut 3 bases from V and 5 bases from J; bases unmatched to any gene: 10. CDR1 is LGHDT and CDR2 is YNNKEL in the germline V gene (reference sequence). In DNA, the CDR3 is TGTGCCAGCAGCCACTATCCAAGCGGGAGGGAGGACAATGAGCAGTTCTTC. As protein: CASSHYPSGREDNEQFF.

The chain uses TRBV29-1 and TRBJ1-1; a possible D gene is TRBD1 (6 bases). The V gene's germline CDR1 is SQVTM and CDR2 ANQGSEA. V shed 4 bases and J shed 3 bases, with 12 bases lying between them. CDR3 length equals 13 residues. The CDR3 loop is CSVVGGRDTEAFF. CDR3 nucleotides: TGCAGCGTTGTCGGGGGGCGAGACACTGAAGCTTTCTTT. Filled out from reference TRBV29-1 and TRBJ1-1, the complete variable domain reads SAVISQKPSRDICQRGTSLTIQCQVDSQVTMMFWYRQQPGQSLTLIATANQGSEATYESGFVIDKFPISRPNLTFSTLTVSNMSPEDSSIYLCSVVGGRDTEAFFGQGTRLTVV.

The genes are TRBV14 and TRBJ2-1; 7 bases are shared with TRBD2. Per germline, CDR1 SGHDN and CDR2 FVKESK. Germline trimming cut 1 base from V and 3 bases from J; bases unmatched to any gene: 9. The CDR3 extends over 17 amino acids. The CDR3 loop is CASSQGSRGGDYNEQFF. DNA for the CDR3: TGTGCCAGCAGCCAAGGATCACGGGGAGGGGACTACAATGAGCAGTTCTTC.

The chain couples TRBV5-1 to TRBJ2-1, with TRBD2 matching 9 bases. This CDR3 has 14 amino acids. J lost 2 bases, V lost 4 bases, and 1 base had no gene match. From germline, CDR1 is SGHRS and CDR2 YFSETQ. DNA of the CDR3: TGCGCCAGCAGCCCTAGCGGGGCCTACAATGAGCAGTTCTTC. Protein product: CASSPSGAYNEQFF.

In DNA, the CDR3 is TGTGCCATCAGTGAGTCGAGGGGGGGTACTGAAGCTTTCTTT. Residues: CAISESRGGTEAFF. The chain couples TRBV10-3 to TRBJ1-1, with a tentative D call TRBD1 (6 bases). CDR1 is ENHRY, CDR2 SYGVKD, per germline. This CDR3 has 14 amino acids. Trimming left V 0 bases short and J 5 bases short, with 10 bases between.

The gene calls are TRBV5-1 and TRBJ1-2; TRBD1 agrees at 8 bases. Germline V CDR1 and CDR2: SGHRS, YFSETQ. V shed 3 bases, J shed 4 bases, and the junction held 11 bases outside the gene matches. This CDR3 has 16 amino acids. The CDR3 bases are TGCGCCAGCAGCTCCCCCCCGGCAGGGGGCAGCTATGGCTACACCTTC. Its protein is CASSSPPAGGSYGYTF.

J is TRBJ1-3 and V is TRBV9, with a tentative D call TRBD1 (6 bases). Germline CDR1 is SGDLS and CDR2 is YYNGEE. V lost 0 bases and J 6 bases, leaving 10 bases between the germline ends. The CDR3 is made up of 14 amino acids. The CDR3 spells CASSVGGTLNTIYF. For the CDR3, the DNA is TGTGCCAGCAGCGTAGGGGGGACACTAAACACCATATATTTT.

The rearrangement uses TRBV25-1 and TRBJ1-3; D is unresolved. V lost 8 bases and J lost 0, with 5 bases in between. This CDR3 is 12 amino acids long. Germline V CDR1 and CDR2: MGHDK, SYGVNS. The CDR3 sequence: CASESSGNTIYF. The CDR3 nucleotides read TGTGCCAGCGAGAGCTCTGGAAACACCATATATTTT.

V usage is TRBV19 and J usage is TRBJ2-3; TRBD1 is a possible D gene (6 bases). Germline V gene data show CDR1 as LNHDA and CDR2 as SQIVND (reference sequence). Trimming took 5 bases from V and 14 from J, leaving 20 bases between them. This CDR3 region has 13 residues. The CDR3 loop is CASSYSGHLGRYF. Written as DNA, the CDR3 is TGTGCCAGTAGTTACTCGGGACACTTAGGACGGTATTTT.

This rearrangement joins TRBV27 to TRBJ1-2, with D perhaps TRBD1 (6 bases). This CDR3 is 12 amino acids long. In germline, CDR1 is MNHEY, CDR2 SMNVEV (reference sequence). Trimming pared 6 bases from V and 2 bases from J, leaving 7 bases between. CDR3 sequence reads: CASRGANYGYTF. Here the CDR3 DNA reads TGTGCCAGCAGGGGGGCCAACTATGGCTACACCTTC.

V gene TRBV5-1 combines with J gene TRBJ1-6; D not resolved. Germline CDR1 SGHRS, CDR2 YFSETQ. The CDR3 is 14 amino acids. V gave up 0 bases and J gave up 7 bases, with 8 bases separating them. The CDR3 nucleotides read TGCGCCAGCAGCTTGGACAGTATGAATTCACCCCTCCACTTT. This sequence encodes CASSLDSMNSPLHF. The entire variable domain, with the rest obtained from reference TRBV5-1 and TRBJ1-6, is as follows: KAGVTQTPRYLIKTRGQQVTLSCSPISGHRSVSWYQQTPGQGLQFLFEYFSETQRNKGNFPGRFSGRQFSNSRSEMNVSTLELGDSALYLCASSLDSMNSPLHFGNGTRLTVT.

This chain uses TRBV5-1 with TRBJ2-2, with 7 bases aligning to TRBD2. Germline CDR1 and CDR2: SGHRS and YFSETQ. The junction had 6 bases not matched to a gene; V was cut back by 0 bases and J by 4 bases. There are 16 residues in the CDR3. The CDR3 spells CASSLEGGMVTGELFF. CDR3 nucleotides: TGCGCCAGCAGCTTGGAGGGAGGGATGGTCACCGGGGAGCTGTTTTTT.

The genes are TRBV6-1 and TRBJ1-1; 7 nucleotides agree with TRBD1. The CDR3 extends over 14 amino acids. Germline CDR1 MNHNS, CDR2 SASEGT. V dropped 6 bases and J dropped 1; count of bases not matched to a gene: 5. DNA of the CDR3: TGTGCCAGCAGAACAGGGGATCGGAACACTGAAGCTTTCTTT. Its protein product is CASRTGDRNTEAFF.

The gene calls are TRBV6-5 and TRBJ1-3; tentative D call: TRBD1 (5 bases). V gave up 5 bases and J gave up 0 bases, with 11 bases separating them. This CDR3 comprises 15 residues. Germline assignment: CDR1 MNHEY and CDR2 SVGAGI. The CDR3 here is CASSPQGYSGNTIYF. For the CDR3, the DNA is TGTGCCAGCAGTCCTCAGGGTTACTCTGGAAACACCATATATTTT.

This sequence joins TRBV10-1 and TRBJ2-1; 13 positions agree with TRBD2. This CDR3 is built from 17 residues. After removal of 2 bases from V and 6 bases from J, the junction contained 7 bases not matched to a gene. Per the germline V gene, CDR1 is WNHNN and CDR2 is SYGVQD (reference sequence). DNA of the CDR3: TGCGCCAGCAGTGAGAGAACTAGCGGGGGGGCGCCCAATGAGCAGTTCTTC. Its protein is CASSERTSGGAPNEQFF.

The CDR3 nucleotides are TGTGCCAGCTCACAACTAGCGGGAGGCGGCGAGCAGTTCTTC. This codes for CASSQLAGGGEQFF. This chain links TRBV18 with TRBJ2-1; 12 bases fit TRBD2. Per the germline V gene, CDR1 is KGHSH and CDR2 is LQKENI. This CDR3 has 14 residues. V lost 4 bases and J lost 10; bases outside the gene matches: 5.

This chain joins TRBV7-7 and TRBJ1-2; TRBD1 might be the D (5 bases). The CDR3 spans 16 residues. CDR1 is SSHAT, CDR2 FNYEAQ, per germline (reference sequence). The ends were cut back, 3 bases at V and 2 bases at J, with 16 bases in the middle. DNA for the CDR3: TGTGCCAGCAGCTTTCGACAGACTCTAATGAACTATGGCTACACCTTC. It specifies CASSFRQTLMNYGYTF.